The rows below give T cell receptor beta chains drawn from one sample of a study of CD8+ T cells in alopecia areata. Assay: immunoSEQ multiplex PCR; the TCRdb copy retains only in-frame clones and omits some. This table has 65,000 to 70,000 clones, about three fifths appearing once. Specimen: CD8+ T cells sorted from blood, collected at week 0. The receptors stem from a human donor with alopecia areata. Both conserved end residues are part of each CDR3. The D gene is left open where the match is weak. Only some rows state a clone size, as once, few, many or a class for expanded clones.

TRBV7-9,-,few,TRBJ1-3,TGTGCCAGCAGCTCAGACACCATATATTTT,CASSSDTIYF
TRBV20-1,-,once,TRBJ2-7,TGCAGTGCTAGGGATTCCTACGAGCAGTACTTC,CSARDSYEQYF
TRBV7-9,-,-,TRBJ2-3,TGTGCCAGCAGGGGGAGGGGGCCTAGCACAGATACGCAGTATTTT,CASRGRGPSTDTQYF
TRBV28,TRBD2,-,TRBJ2-3,TGTGCCAGCAAGATAGCGGGGGGGACAGATACGCAGTATTTT,CASKIAGGTDTQYF
TRBV15,-,-,TRBJ1-3,TGTGCCACCAGCAGGGACTCTGGAAACACCATATATTTT,CATSRDSGNTIYF
TRBV15,TRBD1,-,TRBJ1-2,TGTGCCACCAGCCCGCCACCCGGACAGGGGGCTTACAAAGGCTACACCTTC,CATSPPPGQGAYKGYTF
TRBV9,-,few,TRBJ2-3,TGTGCCAGCAGCCCGGGGGGCGGTAGCACAGATACGCAGTATTTT,CASSPGGGSTDTQYF
TRBV10-3,-,few,TRBJ2-7,TGTGCCAGCAGTGAGTTTGGCGGGCCCGATTACGAGCAGTACTTC,CASSEFGGPDYEQYF
TRBV4-3,TRBD1,few,TRBJ1-1,TGCGCCAGCAGGACTGAAACAGGGGCCGGTACTGAAGCTTTCTTT,CASRTETGAGTEAFF
TRBV10-3,TRBD2,-,TRBJ2-3,TGTGCCATCAGAGGACTAGCGGGGGATACGCAGTATTTT,CAIRGLAGDTQYF
TRBV5-6,-,-,TRBJ2-7,TGTGCCAGCAGTGGGACGCCGAGCTCCTACGAGCAGTACTTC,CASSGTPSSYEQYF
TRBV7-2,-,few,TRBJ2-1,TGTGCCAGCAGCTTAGTAGCGGACTTGCCTTACAATGAGCAGTTCTTC,CASSLVADLPYNEQFF
TRBV13,-,few,TRBJ2-1,TGTGCCAGCAGCCAATTCTACAATGAGCAGTTCTTC,CASSQFYNEQFF
TRBV5-1,-,-,TRBJ2-7,TGCGCCAGCAGCTTGTTGGGGACGGACTCCTACGAGCAGTACTTC,CASSLLGTDSYEQYF
TRBV4-1,-,few,TRBJ1-4,TGCGCCAGCAGCCCCCGCGCAGGGAGCAATGAAAAACTGTTTTTT,CASSPRAGSNEKLFF
TRBV5-6,-,few,TRBJ2-1,TGTGCCAGCAGCTTGGGCAGACTCAATGAGCAGTTCTTC,CASSLGRLNEQFF
TRBV13,-,few,TRBJ2-6,TGTGCCAGCAGCTTAGTACAGCCCTCTGGGGCCAACGTCCTGACTTTC,CASSLVQPSGANVLTF
TRBV4-1,TRBD1,-,TRBJ2-7,TGCGCCAGCAGCCAGTGGGACAGAGGCTACGAGCAGTACTTC,CASSQWDRGYEQYF
TRBV6-6,-,-,TRBJ1-2,TGTGCCAGCAGTTTACGGGGAAACCATGGCTACACCTTC,CASSLRGNHGYTF
TRBV27,-,-,TRBJ2-5,TGTGCCAGCAGTTTATCGCCAGGAGGGGAGGAGGAGACCCAGTACTTC,CASSLSPGGEEETQYF
TRBV29-1,-,-,TRBJ2-3,TGCAGCGTTGGGCCTAGAGGGTTCGCAGATACGCAGTATTTT,CSVGPRGFADTQYF
TRBV7-9,TRBD1,once,TRBJ1-2,TGTGCCAGCAGCTTAGCCCTCGACAGGGGGCGTGATGGCTACACCTTC,CASSLALDRGRDGYTF
TRBV27,-,few,TRBJ2-1,TGTGCCAGCAGTTTATCTAGGCGGTCGAACAATGAGCAGTTCTTC,CASSLSRRSNNEQFF
TRBV29-1,TRBD2,once,TRBJ2-5,TGCAGCGTTGAACGGACTAGCGGGGGGGGAGGAGAGACCCAGTACTTC,CSVERTSGGGGETQYF
TRBV4-1,TRBD1,once,TRBJ1-2,TGCGCCAGCAGCCAAGACCCGGGACAGGGGGCTTACTATGGCTACACCTTC,CASSQDPGQGAYYGYTF
TRBV6-4,-,-,TRBJ1-2,TGTGCCAGCAGTTGGGGGGACACAGCTGGTGGCTACACCTTC,CASSWGDTAGGYTF
TRBV5-1,-,-,TRBJ2-2,TGCGCCAGCAGCTTAAGCCACGGGCAAGGTCTACACACCGGGGAGCTGTTTTTT,CASSLSHGQGLHTGELFF
TRBV9,TRBD2,once,TRBJ2-1,TGTGCCAGCAGCGTAGGTCCAGCGGGAGTGGGTGAGCAGTTCTTC,CASSVGPAGVGEQFF
TRBV15,TRBD2,-,TRBJ2-1,TGTGCCACCTACGATAGCGGGAGTATAGTCAATGAGCAGTTCTTC,CATYDSGSIVNEQFF
TRBV5-1,-,few,TRBJ2-7,TGCGCCAGCAGCGTAGGACAGACCTACGAGCAGTACTTC,CASSVGQTYEQYF
TRBV7-2,-,medium-sized,TRBJ2-1,TGTGCCAGCAGCCTAAATAATGAGCAGTTCTTC,CASSLNNEQFF
TRBV4-1,-,-,TRBJ1-2,TGCGCCAGCAGCCAAGGACAGTCTACAGGCTATGGCTACACCTTC,CASSQGQSTGYGYTF
TRBV29-1,TRBD2,-,TRBJ2-2,TGCAGCGCCAAAGCGGGGGGAACCACGGGGGAGCTGTTTTTT,CSAKAGGTTGELFF